The rows below give T cell receptor beta chains drawn from one sample of a study of low-dose radiotherapy and immunotherapy resistance in tumors. TCRdb reanalysed the reads using MiXCR and keeps one entry per CDR3 protein. The repertoire holds about 39,000 distinct CDR3 sequences, around a third seen once, with 3.7% in the top ten. The sequences come from PBMCs, collected before treatment. All receptors come from a male donor with gallbladder cancer. The CDR3 runs from the conserved cysteine through the conserved F or W. Each record gives: J gene, V gene, CDR3 length, D gene, clone size, CDR3 DNA, CDR3 protein. The D gene is left open where the match is weak. Size is stated for part of the rows, as once, few or many counts, or as a class when the clone is expanded.

j_gene: TRBJ2-1; v_gene: TRBV5-4; len: 18; d_gene: TRBD2; abundance: medium-sized; CDR3nt: TGTGCCAGCAGCGCCGGGACTAGCGGACAGAGGCCCTACAATGAGCAGTTCTTC; CDR3aa: CASSAGTSGQRPYNEQFF
j_gene: TRBJ2-3; v_gene: TRBV7-2; len: 14; d_gene: -; abundance: -; CDR3nt: TGTGCCAGCAGCTTATCTCCGCGGGCGGAATCCCAGTATTTT; CDR3aa: CASSLSPRAESQYF
j_gene: TRBJ1-5; v_gene: TRBV28; len: 15; d_gene: -; abundance: medium-sized; CDR3nt: TGTGCCAGCAGTTTTCGGGGGCAAAGCAATCAGCCCCAGCATTTT; CDR3aa: CASSFRGQSNQPQHF
j_gene: TRBJ2-1; v_gene: TRBV20-1; len: 12; d_gene: -; abundance: few; CDR3nt: TGCAGTGCTAAGGGTAAAAACAATGAGCAGTTCTTC; CDR3aa: CSAKGKNNEQFF
j_gene: TRBJ2-7; v_gene: TRBV2; len: 11; d_gene: -; abundance: -; CDR3nt: TGTGCCAGCAGTGAAGCCCACGAGCAGTACTTC; CDR3aa: CASSEAHEQYF
j_gene: TRBJ2-3; v_gene: TRBV10-3; len: 13; d_gene: -; abundance: -; CDR3nt: TGTGCCTTCTCCGAAGCTAGCACAGATACGCAGTATTTT; CDR3aa: CAFSEASTDTQYF
j_gene: TRBJ2-1; v_gene: TRBV28; len: 18; d_gene: -; abundance: many; CDR3nt: TGTGCCAGCAGTGGGTCGTGGGGACAAAATCCCTCCTACAATGAGCAGTTCTTC; CDR3aa: CASSGSWGQNPSYNEQFF
j_gene: TRBJ1-4; v_gene: TRBV7-2; len: 16; d_gene: -; abundance: many; CDR3nt: TGTGCCAGCAGCTTAGTTGGGCACATAACTAATGAAAAACTGTTTTTT; CDR3aa: CASSLVGHITNEKLFF
j_gene: TRBJ1-2; v_gene: TRBV19; len: 14; d_gene: -; abundance: many; CDR3nt: TGTGCCAGTAGCGCCGACAGCCGTTCCTATGGCTACACCTTC; CDR3aa: CASSADSRSYGYTF
j_gene: TRBJ2-7; v_gene: TRBV29-1; len: 13; d_gene: -; abundance: many; CDR3nt: TGCAGCGTTGAATCGCGACAGAACTACGAGCAGTACTTC; CDR3aa: CSVESRQNYEQYF
j_gene: TRBJ1-5; v_gene: TRBV20-1; len: 19; d_gene: TRBD1; abundance: -; CDR3nt: TGCAGTGCTAGAGTCACCGACAGGGACGGATTTAGAAGCAATCAGCCCCAGCATTTT; CDR3aa: CSARVTDRDGFRSNQPQHF
j_gene: TRBJ2-7; v_gene: TRBV28; len: 15; d_gene: TRBD1; abundance: medium-sized; CDR3nt: TGTGCCAGCAGTTCATCGAGACAGGGCGTCTACGAGCAGTACTTC; CDR3aa: CASSSSRQGVYEQYF
j_gene: TRBJ2-1; v_gene: TRBV21-1; len: 20; d_gene: -; abundance: once; CDR3nt: TGTGCCAGCAGCAAAGCTCCGCTAGCGGGAGGTCTAAGCTCCTACAATGAGCAGTTCTTC; CDR3aa: CASSKAPLAGGLSSYNEQFF
j_gene: TRBJ1-1; v_gene: TRBV29-1; len: 13; d_gene: -; abundance: -; CDR3nt: TGCAGCGTTGAGCCCGGGTTGAACACTGAAGCTTTCTTT; CDR3aa: CSVEPGLNTEAFF
j_gene: TRBJ1-5; v_gene: TRBV7-2; len: 14; d_gene: -; abundance: -; CDR3nt: TGTGCCAGCAGCTTAGAACAGGGCAATCAGCCCCAGCATTTT; CDR3aa: CASSLEQGNQPQHF